The 2 T cell receptor beta chains reported below all come from one sample, sequenced in a study of CD8 T cells in ankylosing spondylitis. TCRdb fed the 5' RACE reads into MiXCR, producing one record per CDR3 protein. The sample has approximately 290,000 distinct CDR3 sequences, more than 20% seen once. The sample comprised blood, either unsorted or a sorted T cell fraction (not recorded which). The receptor set was obtained from a female donor with ankylosing spondylitis or in good health (not recorded which).

The V call is TRBV4-3, the J call TRBJ2-3, with TRBD2 matching over 7 bases. J lost 4 bases, V lost 1 base, and 14 bases had no gene match. This CDR3 has 18 residues. Germline V gene sequence: CDR1 LGHNA, CDR2 YSLEER. CDR3 sequence: CASSQGDWGLSKADTQYF. In nucleotides, the CDR3 is TGCGCCAGCAGCCAAGGCGACTGGGGACTAAGTAAAGCAGATACGCAGTATTTT.

Note on this clonotype: At one end the junction does not follow the germline gene, possibly because of a read error. V usage is TRBV10-1 and J usage is TRBJ2-5, with TRBD2 as a possible D gene (5 bases). The CDR3 runs to 14 residues. CDR1 is WNHNN and CDR2 is SYGVQD in the germline V gene (reference sequence). The CDR3 DNA is TGCTCCAGCAGTGAGTCGGGAAGGCAAGAGACCCAGTACTTC. Protein sequence: CSSSESGRQETQYF.